This entry lists 30 T cell receptor beta chains sequenced from one sample in a study of blood T cell repertoires in COVID-19. The data were produced by immunoSEQ multiplex PCR, yet TCRdb's version contains in-frame clones alone and is incomplete. The sample comprises hundreds of thousands of clones, more than 85% of which are singletons, and under 3% rests with the top ten. What was sequenced was peripheral blood. All receptors derive from a human donor in a cohort sampled during active COVID-19.

This chain links TRBV29-1 with TRBJ2-1, with D perhaps TRBD1 (5 bases). Trimming took 4 bases from V and 6 from J, leaving 13 bases between them. Germline V lookup: CDR1 SQVTM, CDR2 ANQGSEA. The CDR3 spans 13 residues. The CDR3 coding sequence is TGCAGCGTTGTCTCAGGGCAGGGCAATGAGCAGTTCTTC. Its protein product is CSVVSGQGNEQFF.

This clone has ten or more counts. CDR3 in amino acids: CTSSQDRGHTEAFF. DNA for the CDR3: TGCACCAGCAGCCAAGACAGGGGGCACACTGAAGCTTTCTTT. The chain has TRBV1 and TRBJ1-1; the DNA was not used to check the table's D call, TRBD1. TRBV1 is reported as a pseudogene. The CDR3 extends over 14 amino acids.

V and J are TRBV5-1 and TRBJ2-7, with TRBD1 identical over 7 bases. The V gene end was trimmed by 0 bases and the J gene end by 0 bases; junction bases not matched to a gene: 6. This CDR3 is 16 amino acids long. CDR1 and CDR2 from the germline V gene are SGHRS and YFSETQ. The CDR3 DNA follows: TGCGCCAGCAGCTTGGTTAGGGGGCAAGGCTCCTACGAGCAGTACTTC. It specifies CASSLVRGQGSYEQYF.

This sequence joins TRBV13 and TRBJ2-1; TRBD1 matches 11 bases. V lost 5 bases to trimming and J lost 4 bases; unmatched junction nucleotides: 7. The CDR3 has 16 amino acids. Germline V gives CDR1 PRHDT, CDR2 FYEKMQ (reference sequence). The CDR3 is CASSPPGDRGYNEQFF. CDR3 coding DNA: TGTGCCAGCAGCCCACCAGGGGACAGGGGGTACAATGAGCAGTTCTTC.

The chain links TRBV7-8 to TRBJ2-1; TRBD1 agrees at 7 bases. V was pared by 4 bases and J by 8 bases, with 8 bases of the junction left unmatched. Germline V gives CDR1 SGHVS, CDR2 FQNEAQ. The CDR3 consists of 14 residues. The CDR3: CASSSSTGWHEQFF. In nucleotides, the CDR3 is TGTGCCAGCAGCTCATCGACAGGGTGGCATGAGCAGTTCTTC.

The V and J genes are TRBV7-3 and TRBJ1-3; 9 nucleotides line up with TRBD1. Germline CDR1 reads SGHTA; CDR2 reads FQGTGA. With 5 bases clipped from V and 3 bases from J, the junction kept 5 bases outside the gene matches. The CDR3 runs 15 residues. In DNA form, the CDR3 reads TGTGCCAGCAGCCTGACAGGGGGACTTGGAAACACCATATATTTT. It specifies CASSLTGGLGNTIYF.

This chain links TRBV9 with TRBJ1-2; 9 nucleotides line up with TRBD1. V gave up 4 bases and J gave up 8 bases; unmatched junction bases: 6. Germline V gives CDR1 SGDLS, CDR2 YYNGEE. This CDR3 is built from 13 residues. The DNA of the CDR3 is TGTGCCAGCAGCACCCGGACAGGGGACGGCTACACCTTC. Translated, it gives CASSTRTGDGYTF.

Only a few counts were recorded for this clone. The rearrangement uses TRBV7-8 and TRBJ2-5; TRBD2 might be the D (6 bases). Germline CDR1 and CDR2: SGHVS and FQNEAQ. The CDR3 consists of 24 residues. Trimming took off 5 bases at V and 2 bases at J, with 42 bases between the two ends. In DNA form, the CDR3 reads TGTGCCAGCAGCCGACGCCTTATTGCGGGAAGGTCCCCCGCGACCCGGCGATATCAAGAGACCCAGTACTTC. Its protein is CASSRRLIAGRSPATRRYQETQYF.

The CDR3 DNA reads as TGTGCCAGCAGCCAAGACACAGGGGGCGGTGGCTACACCTTC. This sequence encodes CASSQDTGGGGYTF. This sequence joins TRBV3-1 (or the pseudogene TRBV3-2) and TRBJ1-2; 9 positions match TRBD1. The CDR3 loop spans 14 amino acids. After removal of 0 bases from V and 7 bases from J, the junction contained 3 bases not matched to a gene. The germline V gene has CDR1 LGHDT and CDR2 YNNKEL (reference sequence).

The chain uses TRBV11-3 and TRBJ2-3, with 16 bases lining up with TRBD2. This CDR3 has 17 amino acids. The germline gives CDR1 SGHNT, CDR2 YENEEA. Trimming at V came to 8 bases and at J to 4 bases, leaving 9 bases not matched to a gene. The CDR3 region is CASSKGLAGGPADTQYF. The CDR3 nucleotides are TGTGCCAGCTCTAAGGGACTAGCGGGAGGGCCAGCAGATACGCAGTATTTT.

The chain employs TRBV7-3 and TRBJ2-1, with 7 positions matching TRBD2. Germline CDR1 and CDR2: SGHTA and FQGTGA. The length of the CDR3 is 17 residues. V dropped 1 base and J dropped 0; count of bases not matched to a gene: 6. The CDR3: CASSLSSGGSSYNEQFF. CDR3 DNA sequence: TGTGCCAGCAGCTTAAGTTCGGGCGGGAGCTCCTACAATGAGCAGTTCTTC.

V gene TRBV7-8 combines with J gene TRBJ1-5; TRBD1 is a possible D gene (6 bases). V gave up 5 bases and J gave up 4 bases, with 24 bases separating them. CDR1 is SGHVS, CDR2 FQNEAQ, per germline. This CDR3 has 18 residues. The CDR3 is CASSRGARGQKRNQPQHF. In nucleotides, the CDR3 is TGTGCCAGCAGCCGGGGGGCAAGAGGGCAGAAGAGGAATCAGCCCCAGCATTTT.

This chain links TRBV5-1 with TRBJ1-6; TRBD1 aligns across 8 bases. The CDR3 spans 14 residues. CDR1 is SGHRS and CDR2 is YFSETQ in the germline V gene. V shed 5 bases, J shed 11 bases, and the junction held 9 bases outside the gene matches. The DNA of the CDR3 is TGCGCCAGCAGAACCGGGACAGGAGAGGCACCCCTCCACTTT. Translation gives CASRTGTGEAPLHF.

This chain uses TRBV29-1 with TRBJ1-1; 8 bases are shared with TRBD1. Germline trimming cut 6 bases from V and 4 bases from J; bases unmatched to any gene: 10. This CDR3 is built from 14 residues. CDR1 is SQVTM and CDR2 is ANQGSEA in the germline V gene. In DNA form, the CDR3 reads TGCAGCGTGGCAAAGGACAGGGAAGGCACTGAAGCTTTCTTT. It encodes CSVAKDREGTEAFF.

The rearrangement uses TRBV6-5 and TRBJ2-7; no reliable D call. There are 14 residues in the CDR3. Germline CDR1 and CDR2: MNHEY and SVGAGI. Trimming cost V 2 bases and J 2 bases, with 10 bases left between them. CDR3 sequence reads: CASSYQQMTYEQYF. DNA for the CDR3: TGTGCCAGCAGTTACCAACAGATGACCTACGAGCAGTACTTC.

The chain recombines TRBV29-1 with TRBJ1-2; TRBD1 might be the D (5 bases). Germline CDR1 and CDR2: SQVTM and ANQGSEA. V was pared by 3 bases and J by 8 bases, with 19 bases between. The CDR3 has 14 residues. For the CDR3, the DNA is TGCAGCGTTGACTCGGGGGGAAACTCAGGGGGCTACACCTTC. Its translation: CSVDSGGNSGGYTF.

The rearrangement joins TRBV7-9 to TRBJ2-2; no reliable D call. CDR3 length equals 11 residues. Germline CDR1 and CDR2: SEHNR and FQNEAQ (reference sequence). The V end lost 7 bases, the J end lost 8 bases, and 8 bases lay between the germline ends. CDR3 DNA: TGTGCCAGCACGGAACAGGGGGAGCTGTTTTTT. Translated, it gives CASTEQGELFF.

The CDR3 DNA sequence: TGTGCCAGCTTCGGGACAGGTAGGAACAAGGAAAAACTGTTTTTT. Encoded protein: CASFGTGRNKEKLFF. This sequence joins TRBV21-1 and TRBJ1-4; the table names TRBD1, a call not compared with the DNA. TRBV21-1 is marked as a pseudogene. This CDR3 has 15 residues.

V is TRBV9 and J is TRBJ2-3, with TRBD1 matching over 7 bases. The V gene end was trimmed by 3 bases and the J gene end by 0 bases; junction bases not matched to a gene: 4. The CDR3 runs 15 residues. Germline loops: CDR1 SGDLS, CDR2 YYNGEE. CDR3 nucleotide sequence: TGTGCCAGCAGCGCGAGGACAGGCAGCACAGATACGCAGTATTTT. Its protein product is CASSARTGSTDTQYF.

This clone was observed a single time. The chain combines TRBV29-1 with TRBJ2-2, with D uncertain. Trimming took off 0 bases at V and 7 bases at J, with 6 bases between the two ends. Germline CDR1 reads SQVTM; CDR2 reads ANQGSEA. The CDR3 has 12 residues. CDR3 bases: TGCAGCGTTGAAGACCCCAGCGGGGAGCTGTTTTTT. It yields the protein CSVEDPSGELFF.

The V gene is TRBV28, the J gene TRBJ2-1; D not resolved. There are 14 residues in the CDR3. V shed 2 bases and J shed 2 bases, with 7 bases lying between them. Germline V gene data show CDR1 as MDHEN and CDR2 as SYDVKM. The CDR3 DNA sequence: TGTGCCAGCAGTTTACGGTCTGCCTACAATGAGCAGTTCTTC. As protein: CASSLRSAYNEQFF.

This chain uses TRBV11-2 with TRBJ2-7, with 10 nucleotides matching TRBD2. The J segment lost 0 bases and the V segment lost 1 base, leaving 6 bases of the junction unmatched. This CDR3 has 17 amino acids. CDR1 SGHAT and CDR2 FQNNGV come from the germline V gene. Written as DNA, the CDR3 is TGTGCCAGCAGCTTAGGGTCAGCGGGGGGGAGCTCCTACGAGCAGTACTTC. Its protein is CASSLGSAGGSSYEQYF.

The chain combines TRBV29-1 with TRBJ2-1, with 7 nucleotides matching TRBD1. CDR3 length: 16 residues. V lost 2 bases, J lost 8 bases, and 15 bases stayed unmatched. Germline V CDR1 and CDR2: SQVTM, ANQGSEA. The CDR3 sequence: CSVEPLGGTGVDEQFF. As DNA, the CDR3 is TGCAGCGTTGAACCTCTAGGGGGCACGGGTGTGGATGAGCAGTTCTTC.

This clone has only a few counts. The V call is TRBV2, the J call TRBJ2-7; D gene ambiguous. The CDR3 loop spans 12 amino acids. From germline, CDR1 is SNHLY and CDR2 FYNNEI. Trimming shortened V by 8 bases and J by 0 bases, and 8 bases separated the two germline ends. CDR3 DNA: TGTGCCAGCTCGGTAGCCTCCTACGAGCAGTACTTC. Amino acid sequence: CASSVASYEQYF. Looking up the rest from reference TRBV2 and TRBJ2-7 gives the full variable domain: EPEVTQTPSHQVTQMGQEVILRCVPISNHLYFYWYRQILGQKVEFLVSFYNNEISEKSEIFDDQFSVERPDGSNFTLKIRSTKLEDSAMYFCASSVASYEQYFGPGTRLTVT.

V is TRBV19 and J is TRBJ2-1, with 10 bases aligning to TRBD2. The CDR3 is 17 amino acids. Germline-derived CDR1 and CDR2 are LNHDA and SQIVND (reference sequence). V lost 10 bases and J lost 3; bases outside the gene matches: 15. The CDR3 region is CATNDLSGGGDYNEQFF. CDR3 bases: TGTGCCACCAACGATTTGAGCGGGGGGGGAGACTACAATGAGCAGTTCTTC.

J is TRBJ1-1 and V is TRBV6-1, with D maybe TRBD1 (5 bases). The V and J ends lost 3 bases and 10 bases respectively, with 24 bases between them. The germline gives CDR1 MNHNS, CDR2 SASEGT. The CDR3 extends over 16 amino acids. The CDR3 DNA sequence: TGTGCCAGCAGTGACTTAGGGCTCTTGGGGCAGCCGCCAGCTTTCTTT. It translates to CASSDLGLLGQPPAFF.

J is TRBJ2-5 and V is TRBV28, with TRBD1 matching over 8 bases. V shed 2 bases, J shed 4 bases, and the junction held 9 bases outside the gene matches. This CDR3 region has 16 residues. The germline gives CDR1 MDHEN, CDR2 SYDVKM. The CDR3 nucleotides are TGTGCCAGCAGTTTACAAGACAGGGGAATTAGAGAGACCCAGTACTTC. Protein: CASSLQDRGIRETQYF.

V and J are TRBV7-2 and TRBJ2-5; D gene ambiguous. V shed 4 bases and J shed 4 bases, with 13 bases lying between them. The CDR3 is 14 residues long. CDR1 is SGHTA, CDR2 FQGNSA, per germline. Here the CDR3 reads CASSSDTVGETQYF. In DNA, the CDR3 is TGTGCCAGCAGCTCAGATACAGTGGGAGAGACCCAGTACTTC.

The chain has TRBV3-1 (or the pseudogene TRBV3-2) and TRBJ2-7, with 11 bases aligning to TRBD2. Germline V gene data show CDR1 as LGHDT and CDR2 as YNNKEL (reference sequence). The trim removed 2 bases at V and 7 bases at J, leaving 4 bases unmatched. The CDR3 has 14 residues. CDR3 protein: CASSQLLAGEEQYF. CDR3 in DNA: TGTGCCAGCAGCCAACTACTAGCGGGGGAAGAGCAGTACTTC.

The chain joins TRBV2 to TRBJ1-1; D unclear. CDR1 and CDR2 from the germline V gene are SNHLY and FYNNEI. The V and J ends lost 3 bases and 6 bases respectively, with 14 bases between them. This CDR3 is 14 amino acids long. This CDR3 reads CASSDPRGFAEAFF. The CDR3 coding sequence is TGTGCCAGCAGTGACCCCCGGGGTTTCGCTGAAGCTTTCTTT.